The subject of this entry is one T cell receptor beta chain. Naive CD4+ cells had CD25+ Tregs removed. Full-length variable regions came from constant-region reverse primers plus semi-nested Nested Universal Primer A PCR. TCRdb recomputed calls from the 5' RACE reads with MiXCR, one row per CDR3 protein. The sample holds some 45,000 distinct CDR3 sequences, around 28% seen once. The V and J ends lost 1 base and 5 bases, in that order; junction bases with no gene match: 2. The CDR3 contains 14 residues. Germline values: CDR1 LGHNA, CDR2 YNFKEQ. The TCR originated in a female donor with breast cancer. The rearrangement uses TRBV4-2 and TRBJ2-1, with TRBD2 matching 7 bases. The sequenced sample was naive CD4+ T cells sorted from blood. The subset was: naive CD4+ T cells, CD4+CD45RA+CD25-. The CDR3 region has the DNA TGTGCCAGCAGCCAAGTGGCGGGAGACAATGAGCAGTTCTTC. Translation: CASSQVAGDNEQFF.